The rows below give T cell receptor beta chains drawn from one sample of a study of blood T cell repertoires in COVID-19. Repertoires were generated with immunoSEQ multiplex PCR, while TCRdb's copy carries only in-frame clones and drops some. Of about 110,000 clones in the sample, 84% are singletons; the top ten hold roughly 13%. Source material: peripheral blood. All receptors come from a woman aged 60-75 years with acute or convalescent COVID-19. Each CDR3 is given with its conserved first and last residue. A D gene is named only where the DNA matches it firmly. Some rows have no size entry. The others give once, few or many, or a class for an expanded clone.

d_gene: NA; j_gene: TRBJ2-7; abundance: once; v_gene: TRBV3-1/TRBV3-2; CDR3nt: TGTGCCAGCAGCCGAGGACAGACGACCTACGAGCAGTACTTC; CDR3aa: CASSRGQTTYEQYF
d_gene: TRBD1; j_gene: TRBJ1-2; abundance: NA; v_gene: TRBV5-1; CDR3nt: TGCGCCAGCAGCCCCGGGACAGGGGATTATTATGGCTACACCTTC; CDR3aa: CASSPGTGDYYGYTF
d_gene: NA; j_gene: TRBJ2-7; abundance: NA; v_gene: TRBV6-5; CDR3nt: TGTGCCAGCAGTTACATCCCAGGGAAACCCTACGAGCAGTACTTC; CDR3aa: CASSYIPGKPYEQYF
d_gene: NA; j_gene: TRBJ2-1; abundance: NA; v_gene: TRBV7-3; CDR3nt: TGTGCCAGCAGCCCCTTAGAGTACGGTGAGCAGTTCTTC; CDR3aa: CASSPLEYGEQFF
d_gene: NA; j_gene: TRBJ1-2; abundance: NA; v_gene: TRBV5-6; CDR3nt: TGTGCCAGCAGCCGAGACATCTATGGCTACACCTTC; CDR3aa: CASSRDIYGYTF
d_gene: NA; j_gene: TRBJ2-5; abundance: few; v_gene: TRBV7-9; CDR3nt: TGTGCCAGCACCGGGGCGCGGCCTAAAGAGACCCAGTACTTC; CDR3aa: CASTGARPKETQYF
d_gene: TRBD2; j_gene: TRBJ2-1; abundance: NA; v_gene: TRBV11-3; CDR3nt: TGTGCCAGCAGTTTAGCGGGACTCTACAATGAGCAGTTCTTC; CDR3aa: CASSLAGLYNEQFF
d_gene: TRBD2; j_gene: TRBJ2-2; abundance: NA; v_gene: TRBV3-1/TRBV3-2; CDR3nt: TGTGCCAGCAGCCAAGTGACTAGCGGGGGAGACACCGGGGAGCTGTTTTTT; CDR3aa: CASSQVTSGGDTGELFF
d_gene: TRBD1; j_gene: TRBJ2-1; abundance: NA; v_gene: TRBV19; CDR3nt: TGTGCCCGGGGGGACAGGGGGCGCTTCAATGAGCAGTTCTTC; CDR3aa: CARGDRGRFNEQFF
d_gene: NA; j_gene: TRBJ1-2; abundance: NA; v_gene: TRBV10-3; CDR3nt: TGTGCCATCAGTGAACAGGTCCTTAACTATGGCTACACCTTC; CDR3aa: CAISEQVLNYGYTF
d_gene: TRBD1; j_gene: TRBJ2-1; abundance: NA; v_gene: TRBV7-3; CDR3nt: TGTGCCAGCAGTCGCGACACAGGGGTGGAGCAGTTCTTC; CDR3aa: CASSRDTGVEQFF
d_gene: NA; j_gene: TRBJ2-3; abundance: NA; v_gene: TRBV18; CDR3nt: TGTGCCAGCTCACCGAGGGGGGGCGGCACAGATACGCAGTATTTT; CDR3aa: CASSPRGGGTDTQYF
d_gene: NA; j_gene: TRBJ1-6; abundance: NA; v_gene: TRBV6-8; CDR3nt: TGTGCCCGCCCCCGGGTGCAAGAGGCTAATTCACCCCTCCACTTT; CDR3aa: CARPRVQEANSPLHF
d_gene: NA; j_gene: TRBJ1-2; abundance: NA; v_gene: TRBV6-5; CDR3nt: TGTGCCAGCAGTCCCACGGAACAGGTGACATATGGCTACACCTTC; CDR3aa: CASSPTEQVTYGYTF
d_gene: TRBD2; j_gene: TRBJ2-5; abundance: NA; v_gene: TRBV18; CDR3nt: TGTGCCAGCTCACCTAGCGGGATGGAGACCCAGTACTTC; CDR3aa: CASSPSGMETQYF
d_gene: NA; j_gene: TRBJ1-1; abundance: few; v_gene: TRBV19; CDR3nt: TGTGCCAGTAGTATAGTCATGAGGGCTAACACTGAAGCTTTCTTT; CDR3aa: CASSIVMRANTEAFF
d_gene: NA; j_gene: TRBJ1-3; abundance: NA; v_gene: TRBV7-8; CDR3nt: TGTGCCAGCAGGACAGGCCCCTCTGGAAACACCATATATTTT; CDR3aa: CASRTGPSGNTIYF